This T cell receptor (beta chain) was captured in a study of T cell responses to AZD1222 COVID-19 vaccine. Study outcomes and limitations: Following two doses of AZD1222, Spike-specific TCR breadth and depth rose. Unmutated variant regions reportedly attract nearly half of all spike-specific TCRs. The sample set comprised mostly white British donors with more females, and clonal diversity was possibly underestimated.

Per the germline V gene, CDR1 is MNHEY and CDR2 is SVGEGT. Deletions cut 4 bases from V and 2 bases from J, with 10 bases between. The CDR3 sequence is 14 residues long. As regards this clone: Its matching antigen is unknown.

TCRdb keeps only in-frame clones here, not all; method: immunoSEQ multiplex PCR. The table records about 120,000 clones, 70% to 90% of them present only once. The sample here was peripheral blood, taken on day 0 of AZD1222 vaccination. The clonotype comes from an adult in good health. This rearrangement joins TRBV6-2 or TRBV6-3 to TRBJ2-3; TRBD2 is a possible D gene (5 bases). This CDR3 reads CASSSGIHTDTQYF. For the CDR3, the DNA is TGTGCCAGCAGTTCGGGAATACACACAGATACGCAGTATTTT.